This TCR beta chain was sequenced for a study of T cell changes during pregnancy in multiple sclerosis. V gave up 1 base and J gave up 2 bases, with 11 bases separating them. The V gene's germline CDR1 is SNHLY and CDR2 FYNNEI. The CDR3 loop spans 15 amino acids. Method: immunoSEQ multiplex PCR; TCRdb's copy keeps in-frame clones and lacks some. This sample carries 40,000 to 45,000 clones, about 94% of them seen once, and the ten largest clones take approximately 1.6%. The sequenced sample was peripheral blood, obtained in the third trimester of pregnancy. The TCR was taken from a female donor with multiple sclerosis, enrolled in a pregnancy study. This chain uses TRBV2 with TRBJ2-5; a possible D gene is TRBD2 (6 bases). The CDR3 region is CASSEGPGRQETQYF. DNA for the CDR3: TGTGCCAGCAGTGAAGGGCCAGGGAGGCAAGAGACCCAGTACTTC.